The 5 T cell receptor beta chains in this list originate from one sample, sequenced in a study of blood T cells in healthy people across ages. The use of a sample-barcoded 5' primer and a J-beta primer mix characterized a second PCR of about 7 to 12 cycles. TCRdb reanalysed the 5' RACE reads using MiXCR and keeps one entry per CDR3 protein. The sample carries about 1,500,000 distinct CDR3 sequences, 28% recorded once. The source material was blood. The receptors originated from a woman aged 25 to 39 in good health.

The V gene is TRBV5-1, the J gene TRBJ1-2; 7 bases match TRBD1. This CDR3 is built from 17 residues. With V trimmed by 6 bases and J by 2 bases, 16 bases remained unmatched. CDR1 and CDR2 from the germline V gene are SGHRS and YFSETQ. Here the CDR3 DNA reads TGCGCCAGCAAGAAGAATAATGGACAGGACCAAAACTATGGCTACACCTTC. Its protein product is CASKKNNGQDQNYGYTF.

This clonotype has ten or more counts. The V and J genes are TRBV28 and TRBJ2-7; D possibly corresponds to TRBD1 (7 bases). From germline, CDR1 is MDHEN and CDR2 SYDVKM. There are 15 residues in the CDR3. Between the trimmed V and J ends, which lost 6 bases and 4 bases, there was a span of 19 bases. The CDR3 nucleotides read TGTGCCAGCAGCCCCCGTGGAGGGGGCGCTTACGAGCAGTACTTC. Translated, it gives CASSPRGGGAYEQYF.

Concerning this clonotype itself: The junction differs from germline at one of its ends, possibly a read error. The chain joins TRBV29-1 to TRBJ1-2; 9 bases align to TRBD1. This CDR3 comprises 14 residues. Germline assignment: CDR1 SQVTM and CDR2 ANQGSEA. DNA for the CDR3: TGCAGCGTCAGAGGCGGACAGGGGAGCTATGACTACACCTTC. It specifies CSVRGGQGSYDYTF. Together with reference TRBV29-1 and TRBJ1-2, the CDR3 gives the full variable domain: SAVISQKPSRDICQRGTSLTIQCQVDSQVTMMFWYRQQPGQSLTLIATANQGSEATYESGFVIDKFPISRPNLTFSTLTVSNMSPEDSSIYLCSVRGGQGSYDYTFGSGTRLTVV.

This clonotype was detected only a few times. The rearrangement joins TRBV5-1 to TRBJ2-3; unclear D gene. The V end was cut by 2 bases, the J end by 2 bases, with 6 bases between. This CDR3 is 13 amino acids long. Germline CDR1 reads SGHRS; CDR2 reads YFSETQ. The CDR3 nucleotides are TGCGCCAGCAGCTTTTATTACACAGATACGCAGTATTTT. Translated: CASSFYYTDTQYF.

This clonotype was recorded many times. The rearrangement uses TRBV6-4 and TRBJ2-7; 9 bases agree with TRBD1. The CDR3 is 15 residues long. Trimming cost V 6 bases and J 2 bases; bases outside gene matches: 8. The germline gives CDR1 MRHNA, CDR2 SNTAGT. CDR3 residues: CASRAGTGYAYEQYF. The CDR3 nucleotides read TGTGCCAGCAGGGCCGGGACAGGGTATGCCTACGAGCAGTACTTC.